This is a list of T cell receptor beta chains from one sample in a study of T cells in Graves' hyperthyroidism and ophthalmopathy. TCRdb analysed the multiplex PCR reads with MiXCR anew, one entry per CDR3 protein. The data show hundreds of thousands of distinct CDR3 sequences, 12% to 15% seen once. Sequencing input: blood. The receptors stem from a woman under 30 with Graves' hyperthyroidism. The conserved cysteine and the conserved F or W are not part of the CDR3 here. Size is stated for part of the rows, as once, few or many counts, or as a class when the clone is expanded.

clone size: NA
V gene: TRBV24-1
J gene: TRBJ2-7
CDR3 protein: ATSDLRLAAQFGQY

clone size: NA
V gene: TRBV11-3
J gene: TRBJ2-7
CDR3 protein: ASKSWTSGPYEQY

clone size: few
V gene: TRBV4-1
J gene: TRBJ2-5
CDR3 protein: ASSPLSRDTQETQY

clone size: many
V gene: TRBV4-1
J gene: TRBJ1-5
CDR3 protein: ASSPRLPGQGGNQPQH

clone size: many
V gene: TRBV7-3
J gene: TRBJ2-3
CDR3 protein: ASSRTGTSGGDTQY

clone size: NA
V gene: TRBV24-1
J gene: TRBJ2-1
CDR3 protein: ATSDPSRGFSSYNEQF

clone size: many
V gene: TRBV7-2
J gene: TRBJ2-5
CDR3 protein: ASSPRWGSETQY

clone size: NA
V gene: TRBV24-1
J gene: TRBJ1-2
CDR3 protein: ATSDLTRGDGYT

clone size: many
V gene: TRBV20-1
J gene: TRBJ2-7
CDR3 protein: SAPDYFVDYYEQY

clone size: NA
V gene: TRBV12-3/TRBV12-4
J gene: TRBJ2-1
CDR3 protein: ASRDRLAPEQF

clone size: many
V gene: TRBV20-1
J gene: TRBJ1-1
CDR3 protein: SAKRQDTEAF

clone size: many
V gene: TRBV28
J gene: TRBJ1-5
CDR3 protein: ASVTGTSNQPQH

clone size: NA
V gene: TRBV30
J gene: TRBJ1-1
CDR3 protein: AWSSSMNTEAF

clone size: many
V gene: TRBV3-1
J gene: TRBJ2-7
CDR3 protein: ASPRGHSYEQY

clone size: many
V gene: TRBV11-2
J gene: TRBJ2-5
CDR3 protein: ASSLGVRVATETQY

clone size: many
V gene: TRBV7-9
J gene: TRBJ2-2
CDR3 protein: ASSSPRGANTGELF

clone size: many
V gene: TRBV6-1
J gene: TRBJ2-3
CDR3 protein: ASSEEGLDTQY

clone size: once
V gene: TRBV20-1
J gene: TRBJ1-1
CDR3 protein: SARDRDRGLSTEAF

clone size: NA
V gene: TRBV7-3
J gene: TRBJ2-1
CDR3 protein: ASSLTGWASGRALEQF

clone size: many
V gene: TRBV3-1
J gene: TRBJ2-7
CDR3 protein: ASSQRASYEQY

clone size: NA
V gene: TRBV20-1
J gene: TRBJ1-1
CDR3 protein: SARLRAEAF

clone size: NA
V gene: TRBV5-1
J gene: TRBJ2-1
CDR3 protein: ASSLNGGQGYNEQF

clone size: few
V gene: TRBV6-2/TRBV6-3
J gene: TRBJ2-7
CDR3 protein: ASSYSRTGPLGSYEQY

clone size: many
V gene: TRBV28
J gene: TRBJ2-1
CDR3 protein: ASSWTGDNEQF

clone size: many
V gene: TRBV2
J gene: TRBJ1-2
CDR3 protein: ASRPKTRGYT

clone size: many
V gene: TRBV6-1
J gene: TRBJ2-5
CDR3 protein: ASKEEGRETQY

clone size: many
V gene: TRBV20-1
J gene: TRBJ2-3
CDR3 protein: SARDTPDTQY

clone size: NA
V gene: TRBV19
J gene: TRBJ2-3
CDR3 protein: ASKQGADTQY

clone size: many
V gene: TRBV7-3
J gene: TRBJ1-1
CDR3 protein: ASSIGTANTEAF

clone size: few
V gene: TRBV5-1
J gene: TRBJ1-6
CDR3 protein: ASSLRQGDSPLH

clone size: many
V gene: TRBV3-1
J gene: TRBJ2-5
CDR3 protein: ASSATIGGETQY

clone size: few
V gene: TRBV7-9
J gene: TRBJ1-2
CDR3 protein: ASSLVGYNYGYT

clone size: many
V gene: TRBV11-2
J gene: TRBJ2-7
CDR3 protein: ASSLALSEQY

clone size: many
V gene: TRBV6-2/TRBV6-3
J gene: TRBJ2-7
CDR3 protein: ASSYSRLARNEQY

clone size: many
V gene: TRBV15
J gene: TRBJ2-7
CDR3 protein: ATSRDLGQGTYEQY

clone size: NA
V gene: TRBV28
J gene: TRBJ1-4
CDR3 protein: ASGPGQFNEKLF

clone size: NA
V gene: TRBV6-2/TRBV6-3
J gene: TRBJ2-5
CDR3 protein: ASSHSLRTSGRGETQY

clone size: many
V gene: TRBV20-1
J gene: TRBJ2-1
CDR3 protein: SARDHVGDPHNEQF

clone size: NA
V gene: TRBV20-1
J gene: TRBJ2-3
CDR3 protein: SARAVDTQY

clone size: few
V gene: TRBV7-9
J gene: TRBJ2-3
CDR3 protein: ASSAVGLAGGLTDTQY

clone size: NA
V gene: TRBV6-6
J gene: TRBJ2-1
CDR3 protein: ASSYSKTSGLYNEQF

clone size: many
V gene: TRBV7-8
J gene: TRBJ2-1
CDR3 protein: ASSLAEWGTINEQF

clone size: NA
V gene: TRBV6-2/TRBV6-3
J gene: TRBJ2-5
CDR3 protein: ASTQLAGKETQY

clone size: NA
V gene: TRBV27
J gene: TRBJ2-1
CDR3 protein: ASSAGGGSAQF

clone size: NA
V gene: TRBV2
J gene: TRBJ2-1
CDR3 protein: ASSEGGWVNEQF

clone size: few
V gene: TRBV25-1
J gene: TRBJ1-1
CDR3 protein: ASQGRGTSTEAF

clone size: few
V gene: TRBV19
J gene: TRBJ2-2
CDR3 protein: ASSLAGRTGELF

clone size: few
V gene: TRBV20-1
J gene: TRBJ2-7
CDR3 protein: SASERVTYEQY

clone size: many
V gene: TRBV4-1
J gene: TRBJ2-1
CDR3 protein: ASSQDFTSGRNLRYEQF

clone size: many
V gene: TRBV11-1
J gene: TRBJ2-5
CDR3 protein: ASAPQPLAGETQY

clone size: few
V gene: TRBV19
J gene: TRBJ1-2
CDR3 protein: ASSISGYGYT

clone size: NA
V gene: TRBV15
J gene: TRBJ1-5
CDR3 protein: ATSRRQVNQPQH

clone size: NA
V gene: TRBV15
J gene: TRBJ2-1
CDR3 protein: ATSRGTGQYYNEQF

clone size: few
V gene: TRBV7-9
J gene: TRBJ2-3
CDR3 protein: ASSSGTHSADTQY

clone size: NA
V gene: TRBV10-3
J gene: TRBJ2-1
CDR3 protein: AISGNPSSYNEQF

clone size: many
V gene: TRBV11-3
J gene: TRBJ2-1
CDR3 protein: ASSSWWRATAKGYNEQF

clone size: NA
V gene: TRBV20-1
J gene: TRBJ2-7
CDR3 protein: SARGDRGSPYEQY

clone size: many
V gene: TRBV9
J gene: TRBJ2-7
CDR3 protein: ASSPQTGSDEQY

clone size: few
V gene: TRBV10-2
J gene: TRBJ1-2
CDR3 protein: ASSDRPLGYGYT